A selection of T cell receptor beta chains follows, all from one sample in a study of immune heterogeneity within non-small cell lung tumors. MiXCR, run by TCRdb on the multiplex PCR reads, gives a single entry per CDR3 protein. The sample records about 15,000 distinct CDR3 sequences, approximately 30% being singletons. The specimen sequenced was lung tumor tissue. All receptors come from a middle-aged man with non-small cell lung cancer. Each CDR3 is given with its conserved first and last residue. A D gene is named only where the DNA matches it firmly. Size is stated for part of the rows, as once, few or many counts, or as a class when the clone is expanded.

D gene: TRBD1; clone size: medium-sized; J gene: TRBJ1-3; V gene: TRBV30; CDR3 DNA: TGTGCCTCAGACAGGGGGCCCTACTCTGGAAACACCATATATTTT; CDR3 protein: CASDRGPYSGNTIYF
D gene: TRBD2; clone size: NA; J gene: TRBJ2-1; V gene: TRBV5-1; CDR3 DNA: TGCGCCAGCAGCTCAAGGACTAGCGGGAGCCCCTCCTACAATGAGCAGTTCTTC; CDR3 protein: CASSSRTSGSPSYNEQFF
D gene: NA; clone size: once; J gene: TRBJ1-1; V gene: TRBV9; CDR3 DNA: TGTGCCAGCAGCGTAATGGCCATGAACACTGAAGCTTTCTTT; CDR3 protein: CASSVMAMNTEAFF
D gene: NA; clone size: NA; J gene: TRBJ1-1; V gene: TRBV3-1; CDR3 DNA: TGTGCCAGCAGCTATCAGACAGTACGAACGAACACTGAAGCTTTCTTT; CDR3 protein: CASSYQTVRTNTEAFF
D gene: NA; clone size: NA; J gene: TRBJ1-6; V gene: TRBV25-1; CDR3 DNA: TGTGCCAGCAGTCTTTCAGTGGGGCACGGGAATAATTCACTCCTCCACTTT; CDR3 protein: CASSLSVGHGNNSLLHF
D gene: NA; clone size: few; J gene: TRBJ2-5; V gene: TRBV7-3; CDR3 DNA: TGTGCCAGCAGCCAGCTAGCAGCAGAGACCCAGTACTTC; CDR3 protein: CASSQLAAETQYF
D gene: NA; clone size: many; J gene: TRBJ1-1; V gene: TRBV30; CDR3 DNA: TGTGCCTGGAGTAAACAGGAGAACACTGAAGCTTTCTTT; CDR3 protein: CAWSKQENTEAFF
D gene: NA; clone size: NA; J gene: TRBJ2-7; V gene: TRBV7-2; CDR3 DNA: TGTGCCAGCAGCTACACCTCCTACGAGCGGTACTTC; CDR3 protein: CASSYTSYERYF
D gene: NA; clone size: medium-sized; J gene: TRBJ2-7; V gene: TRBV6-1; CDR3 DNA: TGTGCCAGCAGTTCGGGTTTAGAAGCGAGTTCTGGGCAGTACTTC; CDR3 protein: CASSSGLEASSGQYF
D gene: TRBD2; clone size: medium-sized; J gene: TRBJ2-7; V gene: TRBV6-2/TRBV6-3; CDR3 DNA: TGTGCCAGCAGCCAACTAGCGGGAGTCCGAAATGGGGAGCAGTACTTC; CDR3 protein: CASSQLAGVRNGEQYF
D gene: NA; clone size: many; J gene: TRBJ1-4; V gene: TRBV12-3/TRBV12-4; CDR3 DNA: TGTGCCAGCTCTCGGGGTATCAATGAAAAACTGTTTTTT; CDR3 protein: CASSRGINEKLFF
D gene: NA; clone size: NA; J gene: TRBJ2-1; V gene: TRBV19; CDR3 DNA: TGTGCCTCTGGGGATGAGCAGTTCTTC; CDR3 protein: CASGDEQFF
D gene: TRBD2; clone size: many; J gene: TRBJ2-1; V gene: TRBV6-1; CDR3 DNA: TGTGCCAGCAGTGAAGCGAGGCTAGCGGGATCCCAAAGGTTCTTC; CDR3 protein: CASSEARLAGSQRFF
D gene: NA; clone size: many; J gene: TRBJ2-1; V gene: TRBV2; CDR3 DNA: TGTGCCAGCAGTGGCGACCGGGGATACAGTGAGCAGTTCTTC; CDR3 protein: CASSGDRGYSEQFF
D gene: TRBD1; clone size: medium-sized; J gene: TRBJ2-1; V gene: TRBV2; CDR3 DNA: TGTGCCAGCACCGGGACAGGGGACTACAATGAGCAGTTCTTC; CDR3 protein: CASTGTGDYNEQFF
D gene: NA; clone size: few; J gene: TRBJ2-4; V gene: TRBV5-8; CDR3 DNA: TGTGCCAGCAGTAACCCCCGGGGCCATAACATTCAGTACTTC; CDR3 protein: CASSNPRGHNIQYF
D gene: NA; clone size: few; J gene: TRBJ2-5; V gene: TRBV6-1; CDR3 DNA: TGTGCCAGCAGCACCGCCCGGCGGACCCAGTACTTC; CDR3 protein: CASSTARRTQYF
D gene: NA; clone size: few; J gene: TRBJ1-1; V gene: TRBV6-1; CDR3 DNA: TGTGCCAGCAGTTCCCACACCACGAGGGCGAGAACTGAAGCTTTCTTT; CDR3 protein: CASSSHTTRARTEAFF
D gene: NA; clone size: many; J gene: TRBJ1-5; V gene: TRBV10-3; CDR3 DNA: TGTGCCATCAGCTCAGGGAATCAGCCCCAGCATTTT; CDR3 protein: CAISSGNQPQHF
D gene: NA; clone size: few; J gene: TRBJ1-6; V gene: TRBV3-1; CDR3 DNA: TGTGCCAGCAGCCAAGGGGGCAGGATCTCCTATAATTCACCCCTCCACTTT; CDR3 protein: CASSQGGRISYNSPLHF
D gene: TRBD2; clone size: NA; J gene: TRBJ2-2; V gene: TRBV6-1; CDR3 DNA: TGTGCCAGCATGGTCGAGAGCGGGAGTTACACCGGGGAGCTGTTTTTT; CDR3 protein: CASMVESGSYTGELFF
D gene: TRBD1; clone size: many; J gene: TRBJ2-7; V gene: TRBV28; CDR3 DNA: TGTGCCAGCAGTTCACCTGACAGGGTCCACGAGCAGTACTTC; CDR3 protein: CASSSPDRVHEQYF
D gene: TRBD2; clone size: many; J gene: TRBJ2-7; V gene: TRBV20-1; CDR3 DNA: TGCAGTGCTAGAGACCCAACTAGCGGGAGGGCTTTCGAGCAGTACTTC; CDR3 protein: CSARDPTSGRAFEQYF
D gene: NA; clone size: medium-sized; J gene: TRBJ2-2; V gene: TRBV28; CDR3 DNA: TGTGCCAGCAGTTCGGGTGAACGAGGTACCGGGGAGCTGTTTTTT; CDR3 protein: CASSSGERGTGELFF
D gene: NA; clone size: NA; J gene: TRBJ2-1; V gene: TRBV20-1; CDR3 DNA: TGCAGTGCTATAGTAGGCGGGATCAATGAGCAGTTCTTC; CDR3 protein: CSAIVGGINEQFF
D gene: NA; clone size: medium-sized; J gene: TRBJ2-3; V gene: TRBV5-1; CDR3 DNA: TGCGCCAGCAGCTTGGGGGGGGTTGCAGATACGCAGTATTTT; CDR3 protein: CASSLGGVADTQYF
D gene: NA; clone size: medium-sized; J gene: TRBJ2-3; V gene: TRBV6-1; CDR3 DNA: TGTGCCAGCTCGCTGGGAGATACGCAGTATTTT; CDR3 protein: CASSLGDTQYF
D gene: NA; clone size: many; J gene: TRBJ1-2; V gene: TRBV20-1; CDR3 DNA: TGCAGGGGAGGCGAATCTAACTATGGCTACACCTTC; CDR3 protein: CRGGESNYGYTF
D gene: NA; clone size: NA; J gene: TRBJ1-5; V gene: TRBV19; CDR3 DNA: TGTGCCAGTAGTATAGTGGAGCGGGGGGGCAATCAGCCCCAGCATTTT; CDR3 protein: CASSIVERGGNQPQHF
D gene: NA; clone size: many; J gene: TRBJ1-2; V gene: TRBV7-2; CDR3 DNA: TGTGCCAGCAGCCCCACAGGGATCTATGGCTACACCTTC; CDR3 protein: CASSPTGIYGYTF
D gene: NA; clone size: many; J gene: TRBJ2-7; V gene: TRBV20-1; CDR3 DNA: TGCAGTGCTAGTCAGGGCTACGAGCAGTACTTC; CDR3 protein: CSASQGYEQYF
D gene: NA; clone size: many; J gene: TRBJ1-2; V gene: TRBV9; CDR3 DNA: TGTGCCAGCAGCGTAAACACGTGGGGGGCCGGGGGCTACACCTTC; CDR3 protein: CASSVNTWGAGGYTF
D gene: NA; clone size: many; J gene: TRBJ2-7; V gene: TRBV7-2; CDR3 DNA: TGTGCCAGCAGCTTAGGAAATAAGCGGGACAGCTCCTACGAGCAGTACTTC; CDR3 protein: CASSLGNKRDSSYEQYF
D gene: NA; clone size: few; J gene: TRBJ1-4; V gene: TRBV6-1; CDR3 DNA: TGTGCCAGCAGTGAGGTTGTGGGGGTAAAACTGTTTTTT; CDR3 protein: CASSEVVGVKLFF
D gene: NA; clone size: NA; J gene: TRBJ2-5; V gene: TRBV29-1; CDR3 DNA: TGCAGCGGGGGGAAGGACGAGACCCAGTACTTC; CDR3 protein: CSGGKDETQYF
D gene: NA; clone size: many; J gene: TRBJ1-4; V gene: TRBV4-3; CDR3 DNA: TGCGCCAGCAGCCAAGATGGGCCCGTTGGAATGGGAGAAAAACTGTTTTTT; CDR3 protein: CASSQDGPVGMGEKLFF
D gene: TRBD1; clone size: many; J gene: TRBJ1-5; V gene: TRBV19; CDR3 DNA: TGTGCCAGTACCCGGGACAGTCAGCAGCCCCAGCATTTT; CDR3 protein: CASTRDSQQPQHF
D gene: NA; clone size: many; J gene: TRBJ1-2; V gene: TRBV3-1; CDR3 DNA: TGTGCCAGCAGCCATGGGACTGCAGGCTACACCTTC; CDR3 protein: CASSHGTAGYTF
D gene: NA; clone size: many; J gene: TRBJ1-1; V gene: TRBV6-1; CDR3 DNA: TGTGCCAGCAGTGACCTGGTTGAAGCTTTCTTT; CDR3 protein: CASSDLVEAFF
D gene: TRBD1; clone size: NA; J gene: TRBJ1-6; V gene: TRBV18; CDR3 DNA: TGTGCCAGCTCACCGGGACAGGGTTCACCCCTCCACTTT; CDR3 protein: CASSPGQGSPLHF
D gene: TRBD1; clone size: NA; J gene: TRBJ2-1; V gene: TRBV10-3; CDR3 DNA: TGTGCCATCAGCAGACAGGGGTGGGAGAATGAGCAGTTCTTC; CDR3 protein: CAISRQGWENEQFF
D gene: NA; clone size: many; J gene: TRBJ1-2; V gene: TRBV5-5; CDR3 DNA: TGTGCCAGCAGCTTGTCAGGGCCAACTTATGGCTACACCTTC; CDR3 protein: CASSLSGPTYGYTF
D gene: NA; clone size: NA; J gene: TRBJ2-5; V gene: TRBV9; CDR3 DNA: TGTGCCAGCAGCGTAGGAGGACCGCGGGAGACCCAGTACTTC; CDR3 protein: CASSVGGPRETQYF
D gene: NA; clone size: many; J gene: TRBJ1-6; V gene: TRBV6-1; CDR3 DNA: TGTGCCAGCAGTTCAGGGAATTCACCCCTCCACTTT; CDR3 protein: CASSSGNSPLHF
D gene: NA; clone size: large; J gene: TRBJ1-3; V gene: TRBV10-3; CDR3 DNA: TGTGCCATCCGGGAGGAGGACGGAAACACCATATATTTT; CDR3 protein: CAIREEDGNTIYF
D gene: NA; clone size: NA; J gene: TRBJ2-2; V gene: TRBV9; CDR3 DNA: TGTGCCAGCAGCGCGCGCGATGAAAGACAGGTTACCGGGGAGCTGTTTTTT; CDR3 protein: CASSARDERQVTGELFF